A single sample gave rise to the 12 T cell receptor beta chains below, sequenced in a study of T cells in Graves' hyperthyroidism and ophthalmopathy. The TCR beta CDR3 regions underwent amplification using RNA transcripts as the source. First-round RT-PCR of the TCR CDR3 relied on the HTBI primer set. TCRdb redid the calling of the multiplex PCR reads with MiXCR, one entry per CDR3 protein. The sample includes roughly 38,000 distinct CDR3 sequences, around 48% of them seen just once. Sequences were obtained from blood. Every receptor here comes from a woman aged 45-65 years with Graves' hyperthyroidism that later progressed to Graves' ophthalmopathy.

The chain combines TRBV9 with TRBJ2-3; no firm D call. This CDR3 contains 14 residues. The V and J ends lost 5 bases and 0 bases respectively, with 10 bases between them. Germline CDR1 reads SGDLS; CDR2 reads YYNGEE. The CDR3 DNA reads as TGTGCCAGCAGTCAAAGATTAAGCACAGATACGCAGTATTTT. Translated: CASSQRLSTDTQYF. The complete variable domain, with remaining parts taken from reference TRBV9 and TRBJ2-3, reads DSGVTQTPKHLITATGQRVTLRCSPRSGDLSVYWYQQSLDQGLQFLIQYYNGEERAKGNILERFSAQQFPDLHSELNLSSLELGDSALYFCASSQRLSTDTQYFGPGTRLTVL.

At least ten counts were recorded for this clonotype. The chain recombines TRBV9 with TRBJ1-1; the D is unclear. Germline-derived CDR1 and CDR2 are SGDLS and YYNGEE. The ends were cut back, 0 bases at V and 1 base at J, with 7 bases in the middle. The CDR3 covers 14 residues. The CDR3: CASSVGGSNTEAFF. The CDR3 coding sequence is TGTGCCAGCAGCGTAGGCGGCTCGAACACTGAAGCTTTCTTT.

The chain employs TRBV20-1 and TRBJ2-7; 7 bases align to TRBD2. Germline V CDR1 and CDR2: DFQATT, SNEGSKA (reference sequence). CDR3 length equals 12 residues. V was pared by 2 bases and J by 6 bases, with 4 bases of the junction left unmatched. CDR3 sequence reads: CSARPTSTEQYF. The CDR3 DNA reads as TGCAGTGCTAGACCGACTAGCACCGAGCAGTACTTC.

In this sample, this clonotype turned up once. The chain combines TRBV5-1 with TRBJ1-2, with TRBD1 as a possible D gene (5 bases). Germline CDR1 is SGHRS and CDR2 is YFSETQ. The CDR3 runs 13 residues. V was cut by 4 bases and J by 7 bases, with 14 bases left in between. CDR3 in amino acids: CASSPDGRGGYTF. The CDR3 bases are TGCGCCAGCAGCCCCGACGGGAGGGGTGGCTACACCTTC.

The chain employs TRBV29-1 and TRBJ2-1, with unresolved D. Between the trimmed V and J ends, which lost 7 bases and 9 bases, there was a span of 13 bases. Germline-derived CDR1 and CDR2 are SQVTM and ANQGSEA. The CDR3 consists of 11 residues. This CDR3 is CSASSSLEQFF. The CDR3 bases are TGCAGCGCATCCTCCTCACTTGAGCAGTTCTTC.

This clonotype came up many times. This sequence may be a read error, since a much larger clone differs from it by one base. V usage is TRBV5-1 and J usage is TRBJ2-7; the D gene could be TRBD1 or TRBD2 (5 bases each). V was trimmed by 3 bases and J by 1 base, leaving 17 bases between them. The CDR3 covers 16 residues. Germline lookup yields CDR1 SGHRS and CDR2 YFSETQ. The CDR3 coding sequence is TGCGCCAGCAGCTCCTCCTTGGGGACGGCTTCCTACGAGCAGTACTTC. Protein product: CASSSSLGTASYEQYF.

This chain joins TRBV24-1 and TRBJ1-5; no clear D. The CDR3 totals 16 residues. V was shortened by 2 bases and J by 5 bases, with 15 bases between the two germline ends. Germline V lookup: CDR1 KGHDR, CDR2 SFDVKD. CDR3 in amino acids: CATSDSGKGPHQPQHF. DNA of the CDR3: TGTGCCACCAGTGATTCCGGTAAGGGCCCCCATCAGCCCCAGCATTTT.

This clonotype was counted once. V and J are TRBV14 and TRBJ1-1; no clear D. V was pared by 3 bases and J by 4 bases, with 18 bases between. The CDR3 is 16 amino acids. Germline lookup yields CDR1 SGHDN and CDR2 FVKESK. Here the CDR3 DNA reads TGTGCCAGCAGCCACGGCGGGAATGAGCACGGCACTGAAGCTTTCTTT. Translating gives CASSHGGNEHGTEAFF.

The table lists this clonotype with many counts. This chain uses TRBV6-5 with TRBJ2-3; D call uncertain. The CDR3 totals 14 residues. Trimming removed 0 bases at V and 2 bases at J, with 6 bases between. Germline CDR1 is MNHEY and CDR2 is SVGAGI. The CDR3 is CASSYSEPTDTQYF. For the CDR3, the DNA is TGTGCCAGCAGTTACTCTGAGCCCACAGATACGCAGTATTTT.

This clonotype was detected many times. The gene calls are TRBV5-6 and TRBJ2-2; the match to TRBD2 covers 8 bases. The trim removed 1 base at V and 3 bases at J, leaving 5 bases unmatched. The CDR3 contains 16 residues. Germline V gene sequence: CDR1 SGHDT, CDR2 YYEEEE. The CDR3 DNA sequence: TGTGCCAGCAGCTTGTGGCTAGCGGGCCACACCGGGGAGCTGTTTTTT. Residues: CASSLWLAGHTGELFF.

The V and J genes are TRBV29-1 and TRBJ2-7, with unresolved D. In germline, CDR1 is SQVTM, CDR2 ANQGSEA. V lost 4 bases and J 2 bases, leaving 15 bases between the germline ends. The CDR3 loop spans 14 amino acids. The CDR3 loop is CSVVSVYRTYEQYF. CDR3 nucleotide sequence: TGCAGCGTTGTCTCAGTTTACAGAACCTACGAGCAGTACTTC.

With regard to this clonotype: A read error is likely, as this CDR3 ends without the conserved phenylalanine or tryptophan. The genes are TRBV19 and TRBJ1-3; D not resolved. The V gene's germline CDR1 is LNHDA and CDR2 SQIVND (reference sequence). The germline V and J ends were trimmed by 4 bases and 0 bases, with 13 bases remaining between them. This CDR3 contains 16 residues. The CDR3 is CASSKDPLSSGNTIYL. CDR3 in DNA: TGTGCCAGTAGTAAAGATCCTCTTTCCTCTGGAAACACCATATATCTT.